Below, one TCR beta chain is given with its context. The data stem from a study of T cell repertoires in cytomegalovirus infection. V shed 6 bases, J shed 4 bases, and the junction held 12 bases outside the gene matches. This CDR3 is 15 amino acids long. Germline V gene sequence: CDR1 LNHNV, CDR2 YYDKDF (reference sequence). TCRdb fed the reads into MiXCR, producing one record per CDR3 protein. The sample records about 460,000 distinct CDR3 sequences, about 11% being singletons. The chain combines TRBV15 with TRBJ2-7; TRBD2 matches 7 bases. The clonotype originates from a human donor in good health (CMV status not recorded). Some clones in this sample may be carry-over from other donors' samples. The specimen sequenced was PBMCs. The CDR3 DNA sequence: TGTGCCACCAGTGGGGGGGACTCCCGGCTATACGAGCAGTACTTC. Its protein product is CATSGGDSRLYEQYF.